Below are 20 T cell receptor beta chains sequenced from a single sample in a study of shared clonotypes between healthy human individuals (dated by TCRdb to 2019 to 2021). The library was built by means of the immunoSEQ multiplex PCR assay. TCRdb carries this immuneACCESS record with in-frame sequences only. Its versions omit some clonotypes, under half of them owing to an unresolved V gene in the studies checked, with the rest unexplained. For this sample there are about 1.1 million clones; roughly 80% appear just once. In total, the top ten clones hold over 0.8% of the sample. What was sequenced was memory CD4+ T cells from PBMCs. Read against the paper, the sample's cell subset or site label means: CD45RA-negative fraction. The receptors were gathered from a man between 18 and 29 years old in good health. Some clones in this sample may be carry-over from other donors' samples.

The chain links TRBV18 to TRBJ2-1; the match to TRBD2 covers 14 bases. J lost 7 bases, V lost 0 bases, and 5 bases had no gene match. The CDR3 spans 17 residues. Per germline, CDR1 KGHSH and CDR2 LQKENI. CDR3 nucleotides: TGTGCCAGCTCACCACCTGGACTAGCGGGAGGATTGAATGAGCAGTTCTTC. Translating it yields CASSPPGLAGGLNEQFF.

As concerns this clone: This specimen includes other DNA sequences encoding the same CDR3. This rearrangement joins TRBV28 to TRBJ2-5; 9 nucleotides align to TRBD2. Germline CDR1 and CDR2: MDHEN and SYDVKM. The CDR3 covers 15 residues. Trimming took 5 bases from V and 1 from J; bases not matched to a gene: 5. CDR3 in DNA: TGTGCCAGCAGTCTTGCGGGAGGGCCCCAAGAGACCCAGTACTTC. Encoded protein: CASSLAGGPQETQYF. The complete variable domain, with remaining parts taken from reference TRBV28 and TRBJ2-5, reads DVKVTQSSRYLVKRTGEKVFLECVQDMDHENMFWYRQDPGLGLRLIYFSYDVKMKEKGDIPEGYSVSREKKERFSLILESASTNQTSMYLCASSLAGGPQETQYFGPGTRLLVL.

This rearrangement joins TRBV19 to TRBJ1-4; 8 nucleotides align to TRBD1. Germline CDR1 reads LNHDA; CDR2 reads SQIVND (reference sequence). The V segment lost 6 bases and the J segment 5 bases; nucleotides outside the gene matches: 5. The CDR3 loop spans 14 amino acids. Written as DNA, the CDR3 is TGTGCCAGTAGCGTCAGGGGGCCGAATGAAAAACTGTTTTTT. Its translation: CASSVRGPNEKLFF.

The chain has TRBV7-2 and TRBJ2-3; 10 bases are a match to TRBD2. After removal of 4 bases from V and 3 bases from J, the junction contained 4 bases not matched to a gene. The CDR3 runs to 15 residues. Germline V gene sequence: CDR1 SGHTA, CDR2 FQGNSA. CDR3 DNA sequence: TGTGCCAGCAGCTACCTAGCGGGAGAGACAGATACGCAGTATTTT. Translated: CASSYLAGETDTQYF.

This clone appeared a single time. This sequence joins TRBV4-1 and TRBJ2-2; TRBD2 matches 10 bases. Germline V gene lookup returns CDR1 MGHRA and CDR2 YSYEKL. V was clipped by 3 bases and J by 1 base; unmatched bases: 17. The CDR3 is 21 amino acids. CDR3 amino acids: CASSQTGFRLWTSGNTGELFF. The CDR3 DNA is TGCGCCAGCAGCCAGACAGGCTTTCGTCTGTGGACTAGCGGGAACACCGGGGAGCTGTTTTTT.

This chain uses TRBV7-2 with TRBJ2-7; 8 nucleotides agree with TRBD1. Germline-derived CDR1 and CDR2 are SGHTA and FQGNSA. Trimming took 5 bases from V and 1 from J; bases not matched to a gene: 7. This CDR3 region has 15 residues. The CDR3 region has the DNA TGTGCCAGCAGCCCTCGCCGGGACAGGTCCTACGAGCAGTACTTC. It yields the protein CASSPRRDRSYEQYF.

A few counts support this clone. V and J are TRBV7-3 and TRBJ2-1; 11 bases line up with TRBD2. CDR3 length equals 17 residues. From germline, CDR1 is SGHTA and CDR2 FQGTGA. J lost 0 bases, V lost 5 bases, and 6 bases had no gene match. The CDR3: CASSRLAGLGSYNEQFF. The DNA of the CDR3 is TGTGCCAGCAGCAGACTAGCGGGATTGGGCTCCTACAATGAGCAGTTCTTC.

This clone was recorded a few times. V usage is TRBV5-1 and J usage is TRBJ2-3; possibly TRBD1 or TRBD2 for D (5 bases each). The germline gives CDR1 SGHRS, CDR2 YFSETQ. This CDR3 has 14 residues. V lost 6 bases and J lost 5, with 16 bases in between. The CDR3 loop is CASTPRGVGDTQYF. DNA for the CDR3: TGCGCCAGCACCCCCCGGGGCGTGGGAGATACGCAGTATTTT. The full variable domain, completed using reference TRBV5-1 and TRBJ2-3, is KAGVTQTPRYLIKTRGQQVTLSCSPISGHRSVSWYQQTPGQGLQFLFEYFSETQRNKGNFPGRFSGRQFSNSRSEMNVSTLELGDSALYLCASTPRGVGDTQYFGPGTRLTVL.

The V call is TRBV6-6, the J call TRBJ2-5, with 10 bases matching TRBD1. With 1 base clipped from V and 5 bases from J, the junction kept 7 bases outside the gene matches. The germline V gene has CDR1 MNHNY and CDR2 SVGAGI (reference sequence). CDR3 length: 16 residues. For the CDR3, the DNA is TGTGCCAGCAGTTACTGGGGACAGGGGCCAAGGGAGACCCAGTACTTC. Amino acid sequence: CASSYWGQGPRETQYF.

The chain is built from TRBV15 and TRBJ2-7; 7 nucleotides align to TRBD1. Unmatched junction bases numbered 5, after V lost 1 base and J lost 5 bases. Germline V lookup: CDR1 LNHNV, CDR2 YYDKDF (reference sequence). The CDR3 has 14 amino acids. The CDR3 DNA reads as TGTGCCACCAGCAGAGTCGACAGGGAAGACGAGCAGTACTTC. Residues: CATSRVDREDEQYF. The complete variable domain, with remaining parts taken from reference TRBV15 and TRBJ2-7, reads DAMVIQNPRYQVTQFGKPVTLSCSQTLNHNVMYWYQQKSSQAPKLLFHYYDKDFNNEADTPDNFQSRRPNTSFCFLDIRSPGLGDTAMYLCATSRVDREDEQYFGPGTRLTVT.

This rearrangement joins TRBV27 to TRBJ2-7; 8 positions match TRBD2. There are 14 residues in the CDR3. V shed 5 bases, J shed 6 bases, and the junction held 9 bases outside the gene matches. The germline gives CDR1 MNHEY, CDR2 SMNVEV (reference sequence). DNA of the CDR3: TGTGCCAGCAGTCGGGGGGGACCTTTCTCCGAGCAGTACTTC. It specifies CASSRGGPFSEQYF.

J is TRBJ2-1 and V is TRBV7-2, with TRBD2 as a possible D gene (5 bases). The germline V gene has CDR1 SGHTA and CDR2 FQGNSA. The V and J ends lost 5 bases and 8 bases respectively, with 13 bases between them. The CDR3 loop spans 13 amino acids. The CDR3 DNA reads as TGTGCCAGCAGCCGTACTAGGGTCGATGAGCAGTTCTTC. It translates to CASSRTRVDEQFF.

The chain has TRBV4-1 and TRBJ1-5, with TRBD1 matching over 8 bases. The CDR3 sequence is 13 residues long. V gave up 4 bases and J gave up 7 bases; unmatched junction bases: 3. Germline loops: CDR1 MGHRA, CDR2 YSYEKL. CDR3: CASSLTGGQPQHF. For the CDR3, the DNA is TGCGCCAGCAGCCTAACAGGGGGACAGCCCCAGCATTTT.

The count of this clone is one. The V gene is TRBV2, the J gene TRBJ2-7; D remains ambiguous. Germline CDR1 reads SNHLY; CDR2 reads FYNNEI. The V end lost 6 bases, the J end lost 2 bases, and 14 bases lay between the germline ends. The CDR3 spans 14 residues. The CDR3 here is CASRSDVYPYEQYF. The CDR3 bases are TGTGCCAGCAGATCGGATGTTTACCCCTACGAGCAGTACTTC.

The genes are TRBV27 and TRBJ2-3, with 8 nucleotides matching TRBD2. CDR1 and CDR2 from the germline V gene are MNHEY and SMNVEV (reference sequence). This CDR3 region has 14 residues. After removal of 6 bases from V and 4 bases from J, the junction contained 6 bases not matched to a gene. As DNA, the CDR3 is TGTGCCAGCAGGCCTATACTAGCGGCAGATACGCAGTATTTT. Protein sequence: CASRPILAADTQYF.

The CDR3 nucleotides read TGTGCCAGCAGCCTCTTAGGGGGAGCTGGGGCCAACGTCCTGACTTTC. The encoded protein is CASSLLGGAGANVLTF. The rearrangement links TRBV28 to TRBJ2-6; D is perhaps TRBD1 (6 bases). This CDR3 has 16 residues. V lost 6 bases and J lost 2, with 14 bases in between. Germline V gene lookup returns CDR1 MDHEN and CDR2 SYDVKM.

This clone was observed a few times. The genes are TRBV7-9 and TRBJ1-2; no clear D gene. The CDR3 contains 14 residues. From germline, CDR1 is SEHNR and CDR2 FQNEAQ (reference sequence). V shed 1 base and J shed 9 bases, with 15 bases lying between them. CDR3 sequence reads: CASSLEWLVGSYTF. DNA for the CDR3: TGTGCCAGCAGCTTAGAGTGGCTGGTAGGAAGCTACACCTTC.

This clone was observed a single time. This chain uses TRBV7-2 with TRBJ2-1, with TRBD2 identical over 16 bases. From germline, CDR1 is SGHTA and CDR2 FQGNSA. The V and J ends lost 11 bases and 2 bases, in that order; junction bases with no gene match: 6. CDR3 size: 16 residues. DNA for the CDR3: TGTGCCGGTGGGGGACTAGCGGGAGGGCCCTACAATGAGCAGTTCTTC. This translates into CAGGGLAGGPYNEQFF.

This clone was seen a single time. The chain joins TRBV19 to TRBJ1-2, with D unclear. The CDR3 extends over 13 amino acids. V dropped 5 bases and J dropped 3 bases, with 10 bases sitting between them. Germline CDR1 is LNHDA and CDR2 is SQIVND (reference sequence). The CDR3: CASSEGPYYGYTF. Written as DNA, the CDR3 is TGTGCCAGTAGTGAGGGCCCTTACTATGGCTACACCTTC.

This chain joins TRBV18 and TRBJ2-5; D is ambiguous. V was clipped by 0 bases and J by 5 bases, with 10 bases between them. The CDR3 runs 14 residues. Germline CDR1 KGHSH, CDR2 LQKENI. CDR3 coding DNA: TGTGCCAGCTCACCACCAGCTAGTCGGGAGACCCAGTACTTC. It encodes CASSPPASRETQYF.